Shown below are 31 T cell receptor beta chains from a single sample sequenced in a study of breast tumors, draining lymph nodes, adjacent tissues. Breast cancer patients provided tissue from their axillary draining lymph nodes. TCRdb independently ran MiXCR on the multiplex PCR reads; one entry per CDR3 protein. The sample has about 140,000 distinct CDR3 sequences; roughly 33% are singletons. The source material was axillary lymph node tissue. The receptors were gathered from a female donor with breast cancer. Some clones in this sample may be carry-over from other donors' samples.

V is TRBV5-1 and J is TRBJ2-6; D is undetermined. Trimming took off 4 bases at V and 9 bases at J, with 20 bases between the two ends. The CDR3 contains 16 residues. The germline gives CDR1 SGHRS, CDR2 YFSETQ. CDR3 loop: CASSPRLLSGVNVLTF. In nucleotides, the CDR3 is TGCGCCAGCAGCCCCCGACTGCTCTCTGGCGTCAACGTCCTGACTTTC.

In this sample, this clonotype turned up many times. This rearrangement joins TRBV5-1 to TRBJ1-3; maybe TRBD1 (5 bases). This CDR3 comprises 15 residues. Germline loops: CDR1 SGHRS, CDR2 YFSETQ. The V end was cut by 1 base, the J end by 4 bases, with 12 bases between. The CDR3 reads CASSLTGSLGNTIYF. The CDR3 coding sequence is TGCGCCAGCAGCTTGACAGGCTCCCTCGGAAACACCATATATTTT.

This clonotype was observed many times. V and J are TRBV12-3 or TRBV12-4 and TRBJ2-2; perhaps TRBD2 as D (5 bases). With 3 bases removed from V and 8 bases from J, the gap between germline ends came to 10 bases. This CDR3 comprises 13 residues. CDR3 DNA sequence: TGTGCCAGCAGTTTGGTAGGCGGGGGGGAGCTGTTTTTT. Amino acids: CASSLVGGGELFF.

The chain uses TRBV5-1 and TRBJ2-6; TRBD1 might be the D (6 bases). Germline assignment: CDR1 SGHRS and CDR2 YFSETQ. The CDR3 is 16 residues long. With 3 bases removed from V and 4 bases from J, the gap between germline ends came to 14 bases. CDR3 region: CASSSTIGTGANVLTF. For the CDR3, the DNA is TGCGCCAGCAGCTCAACAATCGGGACAGGGGCCAACGTCCTGACTTTC.

On this clonotype: A single base separates this from a much larger clone, so it may be a read error. This chain uses TRBV7-2 with TRBJ2-5, with 9 bases aligning to TRBD2. The CDR3 is made up of 14 amino acids. CDR1 is SGHTA, CDR2 FQGNSA, per germline. Trimming took 5 bases from V and 7 from J; bases not matched to a gene: 8. The CDR3, as DNA: TGTGCCAGCAGCCTTAGCGGGGGCGGGAGGACCCAGTACTTC. Its protein product is CASSLSGGGRTQYF.

This clonotype occurred once. The genes are TRBV7-3 and TRBJ2-7; 15 bases fit TRBD2. This CDR3 contains 14 residues. J lost 7 bases, V lost 5 bases, and 3 bases had no gene match. Per the germline V gene, CDR1 is SGHTA and CDR2 is FQGTGA. CDR3 loop: CASSQGLAGGEQYF. CDR3 DNA sequence: TGTGCCAGCAGCCAAGGACTAGCGGGGGGGGAGCAGTACTTC.

This clonotype was detected many times. V gene TRBV20-1 combines with J gene TRBJ1-2; D is undetermined. Trimming removed 1 base from V and 6 bases from J, with 24 bases in between. The CDR3 is made up of 17 amino acids. Germline-derived CDR1 and CDR2 are DFQATT and SNEGSKA (reference sequence). CDR3 DNA: TGCAGTGCTAGAGGACTTCCCCGTCGTTCGGGTACTGATGGCTACACCTTC. Its protein is CSARGLPRRSGTDGYTF.

The CDR3 region has the DNA TGTGCCAGCAGCTGGGTGACAGGACAGGGAGCGGAGACCCAGTACTTC. Encoded protein: CASSWVTGQGAETQYF. The V and J genes are TRBV5-6 and TRBJ2-5; the match to TRBD1 covers 8 bases. The germline V gene has CDR1 SGHDT and CDR2 YYEEEE. The CDR3 consists of 16 residues. Germline trimming cut 3 bases from V and 5 bases from J; bases unmatched to any gene: 12.

With regard to this clonotype: This clone may be a read error of a much larger clone one base away. This sequence joins TRBV6-2 or TRBV6-3 and TRBJ2-7; D possibly corresponds to TRBD1 (6 bases). This CDR3 is 11 amino acids long. Germline values: CDR1 MNHEY, CDR2 SVGEGT. Between the trimmed V and J ends, which lost 5 bases and 5 bases, there was a span of 7 bases. CDR3 DNA: TGTGCCAGCAGTCACAGGGACGAGCAGTACGTC. As protein: CASSHRDEQYV.

V gene TRBV2 combines with J gene TRBJ2-7; 8 bases fit TRBD1. This CDR3 is built from 15 residues. CDR1 SNHLY and CDR2 FYNNEI come from the germline V gene. DNA for the CDR3: TGTGCCAGCAGCCCACGGACAGGGATCGCCGGGGAGCTGTACGTC. It is translated as CASSPRTGIAGELYV.

This clonotype was found many times. The chain couples TRBV12-3 or TRBV12-4 to TRBJ1-5, with TRBD1 matching 7 bases. V was clipped by 4 bases and J by 1 base; unmatched bases: 7. This CDR3 is 16 amino acids long. The CDR3 DNA is TGTGCCAGCAGTTGGGCGGGCAGGGGGAGCAATCAGCCCCAGCATTTT. Residues: CASSWAGRGSNQPQHF.

About this clonotype itself: It may be a read error: a sequence one base away is much more abundant. The rearrangement joins TRBV6-4 to TRBJ1-5; possibly TRBD1 for D (6 bases). CDR1 and CDR2 (germline): MRHNA, SNTAGT. This CDR3 region has 14 residues. V lost 7 bases to trimming and J lost 5 bases, with 15 bases between them. CDR3 DNA sequence: TGTGCCAGCATGCGGGGGGGCGAGTATCAGCCCCAGCATTTT. Its translation: CASMRGGEYQPQHF.

Worth noting for this clonotype: A read error is possible here, since a much larger clone lies one base away. This chain joins TRBV6-1 and TRBJ2-7, with TRBD2 as a possible D gene (6 bases). Trimming stripped 9 bases from V and 3 bases from J, with 18 bases between. The CDR3 is 14 amino acids. CDR1 MNHNS and CDR2 SASEGT come from the germline V gene. The CDR3 spells CASSRRGLSYEQYV. The DNA for the CDR3 is TGTGCCAGTTCGCGGAGGGGACTGAGCTACGAGCAGTACGTC.

This chain joins TRBV28 and TRBJ1-1, with a possible D match to TRBD1 (6 bases). Looked up from germline, CDR1 is MDHEN and CDR2 is SYDVKM. Trimming cost V 7 bases and J 7 bases, with 19 bases left between them. The CDR3 is 14 amino acids. CDR3 amino acids: CASNTQPGHVEAFF. Here the CDR3 DNA reads TGTGCCAGCAACACCCAGCCGGGACATGTTGAAGCTTTCTTT.

This sequence joins TRBV9 and TRBJ2-3; TRBD2 might be the D (6 bases). V was clipped by 3 bases and J by 3 bases, with 11 bases between them. The CDR3 consists of 14 residues. Germline V CDR1 and CDR2: SGDLS, YYNGEE. The CDR3 DNA reads as TGTGCCAGCAGCGGAGGAGGGGTTACAGATACGCAGTATTTT. Its translation: CASSGGGVTDTQYF.

There are a few counts of this clonotype. V and J are TRBV7-3 and TRBJ1-1; D is perhaps TRBD1 (6 bases). The CDR3 contains 16 residues. Germline V gene data show CDR1 as SGHTA and CDR2 as FQGTGA. Trimming left V 5 bases short and J 4 bases short, with 20 bases between. The CDR3 DNA reads TGTGCCAGCAGCCCTATCCCCGGGGGCGGGAGCACTGAAGCTTTCTTT. It specifies CASSPIPGGGSTEAFF.

This chain connects TRBV7-9 to TRBJ1-2; D gene unclear. This CDR3 spans 13 amino acids. From germline, CDR1 is SEHNR and CDR2 FQNEAQ (reference sequence). The germline V and J ends were trimmed by 4 bases and 4 bases, with 10 bases remaining between them. The CDR3 here is CASSSSLPYGYTF. The CDR3 DNA is TGTGCCAGCAGCTCGTCCTTACCCTATGGCTACACCTTC. The whole variable domain, remainder taken from reference TRBV7-9 and TRBJ1-2, is DTGVSQNPRHKITKRGQNVTFRCDPISEHNRLYWYRQTLGQGPEFLTYFQNEAQLEKSRLLSDRFSAERPKGSFSTLEIQRTEQGDSAMYLCASSSSLPYGYTFGSGTRLTVV.

In this sample, this clonotype turned up many times. Here the CDR3 reads CASRPGGSNEKLFF. Written as DNA, the CDR3 is TGTGCCAGCAGACCAGGAGGGTCCAATGAAAAACTGTTTTTT. The chain carries TRBV6-2 or TRBV6-3 and TRBJ1-4, with D uncertain. Trimming took off 6 bases at V and 5 bases at J, with 13 bases between the two ends. The CDR3 sequence is 14 residues long. CDR1 is MNHEY, CDR2 SVGEGT, per germline.

The chain is built from TRBV12-3 or TRBV12-4 and TRBJ2-3; tentative D call: TRBD1 (6 bases). This CDR3 has 16 amino acids. The V end was cut by 4 bases, the J end by 2 bases, with 16 bases between. The CDR3 loop is CASSSPGAFVTDTQYF. The CDR3 nucleotides read TGTGCCAGCAGTTCCCCAGGGGCTTTCGTCACAGATACGCAGTATTTT.

The chain recombines TRBV20-1 with TRBJ2-3, with 8 bases that match TRBD2. With 8 bases clipped from V and 5 bases from J, the junction kept 6 bases outside the gene matches. This CDR3 has 12 residues. Germline V gene data show CDR1 as DFQATT and CDR2 as SNEGSKA (reference sequence). The CDR3 loop is CSWGLVGDTQYF. The DNA of the CDR3 is TGCAGTTGGGGACTAGTCGGAGATACGCAGTATTTT.

The table lists this clonotype with many counts. J is TRBJ1-3 and V is TRBV5-1; maybe TRBD1 (5 bases). The V end was cut by 3 bases, the J end by 7 bases, with 20 bases between. Germline lookup yields CDR1 SGHRS and CDR2 YFSETQ. The CDR3 contains 16 residues. Here the CDR3 reads CASSSVGPTSGNTIYF. The CDR3 nucleotides read TGCGCCAGCAGCTCGGTCGGGCCCACCTCAGGGAACACCATATATTTT. Complete variable domain (other parts from reference TRBV5-1 and TRBJ1-3): KAGVTQTPRYLIKTRGQQVTLSCSPISGHRSVSWYQQTPGQGLQFLFEYFSETQRNKGNFPGRFSGRQFSNSRSEMNVSTLELGDSALYLCASSSVGPTSGNTIYFGEGSWLTVV.

V gene TRBV6-5 combines with J gene TRBJ1-5; 7 bases are a match to TRBD1. The CDR3 spans 14 residues. With 5 bases clipped from V and 0 bases from J, the junction kept 1 base outside the gene matches. The germline V gene encodes CDR1 MNHEY and CDR2 SVGAGI. The CDR3 loop reads CASSQGDSNQPQHF. The CDR3 DNA reads TGTGCCAGCAGTCAGGGGGATAGCAATCAGCCCCAGCATTTT.

Of note for this clonotype: A much larger clone sits a single nucleotide away, making a read error possible. The chain recombines TRBV20-1 with TRBJ2-2; D tentatively fits TRBD1 or TRBD2 (7 bases each). This CDR3 region has 15 residues. CDR1 is DFQATT and CDR2 is SNEGSKA in the germline V gene (reference sequence). The V gene lost 0 bases and the J gene lost 7 bases, with 15 bases spanning the gap. CDR3 region: CSARDGEGAIGELFF. The CDR3 DNA reads as TGCAGTGCTAGAGATGGGGAGGGGGCTATCGGGGAGCTGTTTTTT.

The J gene is TRBJ1-2, the V gene TRBV7-2; unclear D gene. This CDR3 comprises 13 residues. Germline CDR1 SGHTA, CDR2 FQGNSA. V was cut by 2 bases and J by 4 bases, with 8 bases left in between. CDR3 residues: CASSLQRGYGYTF. The CDR3 nucleotides are TGTGCCAGCAGCTTACAGCGGGGCTATGGCTACACCTTC. The whole variable domain, remainder taken from reference TRBV7-2 and TRBJ1-2, is GAGVSQSPSNKVTEKGKDVELRCDPISGHTALYWYRQSLGQGLEFLIYFQGNSAPDKSGLPSDRFSAERTGGSVSTLTIQRTQQEDSAVYLCASSLQRGYGYTFGSGTRLTVV.

This clonotype was recorded at least ten times. The chain recombines TRBV4-2 with TRBJ2-2; 8 bases are a match to TRBD2. This CDR3 is 17 amino acids long. Germline CDR1 LGHNA, CDR2 YNFKEQ. With V trimmed by 2 bases and J by 4 bases, 9 bases remained unmatched. The CDR3 sequence: CASSQFVAGGRTGELFF. In DNA, the CDR3 is TGTGCCAGCAGCCAATTCGTCGCGGGGGGACGCACCGGGGAGCTGTTTTTT.

Many counts were recorded for this clonotype. The chain couples TRBV7-2 to TRBJ2-5; no clear D. V was cut by 3 bases and J by 5 bases, with 13 bases left in between. The CDR3 length is 14 residues. CDR1 and CDR2 (germline): SGHTA, FQGNSA. This CDR3 reads CASSFSALGETQYF. The CDR3 bases are TGTGCCAGCAGCTTCTCCGCACTCGGGGAGACCCAGTACTTC.

This clonotype was recorded many times. The rearrangement links TRBV3-1 to TRBJ1-5, with D maybe TRBD1 (5 bases). Trimming took off 1 base at V and 6 bases at J, with 13 bases between the two ends. The germline V gene encodes CDR1 LGHDT and CDR2 YNNKEL (reference sequence). CDR3 size: 15 residues. CDR3 in DNA: TGTGCCAGCAGCCAAGGGTTTCGGGGGTTTCAGCCCCAGCATTTT. This gives the protein CASSQGFRGFQPQHF.

Turning to this clonotype: Germline and junction disagree at one end, which may indicate a read error. The chain joins TRBV4-2 to TRBJ2-1; 16 bases fit TRBD2. Germline values: CDR1 LGHNA, CDR2 YNFKEQ. This CDR3 region has 20 residues. In DNA form, the CDR3 reads TGTGCCAGCAGCCGCGAAACCGGGACTAGCGGGGGGGCCATTAGTAATGAGCAGCTCTTC. Its translation: CASSRETGTSGGAISNEQLF.

The chain is built from TRBV25-1 and TRBJ1-2; tentative D call: TRBD1 (6 bases). The CDR3 covers 12 residues. Trimming pared 5 bases from V and 11 bases from J, leaving 15 bases between. CDR1 is MGHDK and CDR2 is SYGVNS in the germline V gene. The CDR3 loop reads CASSCLQGGYTF. DNA of the CDR3: TGTGCCAGCAGTTGCTTACAGGGTGGGTACACCTTC.

This clonotype appeared many times. The V and J genes are TRBV6-1 and TRBJ1-2; 10 bases match TRBD1. The CDR3 is made up of 14 amino acids. Trimming cost V 10 bases and J 4 bases; bases outside gene matches: 9. Germline loops: CDR1 MNHNS, CDR2 SASEGT. The CDR3 loop reads CATAPGQGIYGYTF. The CDR3 nucleotides are TGTGCCACCGCGCCGGGACAGGGGATCTATGGCTACACCTTC.

This clonotype occurred many times. The chain carries TRBV7-8 and TRBJ1-5; 10 positions agree with TRBD1. Looked up from germline, CDR1 is SGHVS and CDR2 is FQNEAQ. The CDR3 sequence is 20 residues long. Trimming at V came to 1 base and at J to 0 bases, leaving 12 bases not matched to a gene. The DNA for the CDR3 is TGTGCCAGCAGCTTAGGGGCTTTGGGGACAGGGGAGTATAGCAATCAGCCCCAGCATTTT. Amino acid sequence: CASSLGALGTGEYSNQPQHF.